The next 2 T cell receptor beta chains were all read from a single sample in a study of identifying expanded T cells in peripheral blood. Measured with immunoSEQ multiplex PCR; TCRdb has only the in-frame clones, and not every one. The sample yields 50,000 to 65,000 clones, more than 70% seen once. Material: blood. The receptors shown here come from a person aged 18-70 years in good health.

This chain links TRBV5-4 with TRBJ1-6; D ambiguous. This CDR3 comprises 12 residues. The V end lost 1 base, the J end lost 13 bases, and 9 bases lay between the germline ends. In germline, CDR1 is SGHNT, CDR2 YYREEE (reference sequence). CDR3 amino acids: CASSLSRGPLHF. The CDR3 coding sequence is TGTGCCAGCAGCTTGTCCCGCGGTCCCCTCCACTTT.

The rearrangement joins TRBV5-6 to TRBJ2-5, with 8 bases lining up with TRBD1. The germline CDR1 and CDR2 sequences are SGHDT and YYEEEE. The CDR3 covers 14 residues. Trimming cost V 5 bases and J 2 bases; bases outside gene matches: 5. CDR3 amino acids: CASREQGVQETQYF. As DNA, the CDR3 is TGTGCCAGCAGGGAACAGGGGGTTCAAGAGACCCAGTACTTC.